These T cell receptor beta chains were read from a single sample in a study of vaccination effects on CD4 cells after COVID-19. Which antigens these TCRs recognize remains unknown. Produced via immunoSEQ multiplex PCR; TCRdb's table is partial and in-frame only. This table has roughly 23,000 clones, approximately 76% appearing once. The sequenced sample was CD4+ T cells from PBMCs cultured with SARS-CoV-2 spike peptides, obtained before COVID-19 vaccination. The receptors stem from a human donor who had a prior SARS-CoV-2 infection. Both conserved end residues are part of each CDR3. The order of the fields is clone size, V gene, D gene, J gene, CDR3 DNA, CDR3 protein. The D gene is left open where the match is weak. Rows may omit the clone size; those that give it use once, few, many or a size class.

few	TRBV28	-	TRBJ2-1	TGTGCCAGCAGTTCGGGGGCCTACAATGAGCAGTTCTTC	CASSSGAYNEQFF
-	TRBV6-5	-	TRBJ2-2	TGTGCCAGCAGCCGGGACCTTGGGCCCGGGGAGCTGTTTTTT	CASSRDLGPGELFF
-	TRBV19	-	TRBJ2-1	TGTGCCAGTAGTTGGATCAGTTCCAATGAGCAGTTCTTC	CASSWISSNEQFF
-	TRBV5-4	-	TRBJ1-3	TGTGCCAGCAGCTTTTCGGGGGGTCATGCTGGAAACACCATATATTTT	CASSFSGGHAGNTIYF
few	TRBV2	-	TRBJ2-6	TGTGCCAGCAGTGTGGTCCGCTCTGGGGCCAACGTCCTGACTTTC	CASSVVRSGANVLTF
-	TRBV5-1	-	TRBJ2-5	TGCGCCAGCACCGACAACCAAGAGACCCAGTACTTC	CASTDNQETQYF
few	TRBV10-3	-	TRBJ2-1	TGTGCCATCAGGCCAGACGGGAGCTCCTACAATGAGCAGTTCTTC	CAIRPDGSSYNEQFF
-	TRBV6-2/TRBV6-3	TRBD2	TRBJ2-7	TGTGCCAGCAGTTACCAACTAGCGGGAGGCCCGGGCGAGCAGTACTTC	CASSYQLAGGPGEQYF
-	TRBV6-5	-	TRBJ1-6	TGTGCCAGCAGAGGGCTCCAAAATTCACCCCTCCACTTT	CASRGLQNSPLHF
once	TRBV7-8	-	TRBJ2-3	TGTGCCAGCAGCTTTCGTGGCCTAGCTAGCAGCACAGATACGCAGTATTTT	CASSFRGLASSTDTQYF
few	TRBV7-7	-	TRBJ1-1	TGTGCTAGCAGCTCACAGGTGAACACTGAAGCTTTCTTT	CASSSQVNTEAFF
once	TRBV19	TRBD1	TRBJ1-1	TGTGCCAGTAACCGGGACAGGGGTAAAGAAGCTTTCTTT	CASNRDRGKEAFF
few	TRBV10-3	TRBD1	TRBJ1-2	TGTGCCATCAGTGAGAACCGACAGGGGGATAGGGGCTACACCTTC	CAISENRQGDRGYTF
-	TRBV6-5	TRBD1	TRBJ1-2	TGTGCCAGCAGCCGCGGACAGGGCGACTATGGCTACACCTTC	CASSRGQGDYGYTF